This T cell receptor (beta chain) is from a study of blood T cell repertoires in COVID-19. Study in general: Donors in the United States, Italy and Spain gave samples during acute or convalescent COVID-19. In each case, the material was cDNA or gDNA derived from T cells, B-cell-depleted T cells, or PBMCs.

The sample holds one count of this clone. V was clipped by 5 bases and J by 2 bases; unmatched bases: 9. Germline V CDR1 and CDR2: MDHEN, SYDVKM. The CDR3 covers 17 residues. Source study methods: From reference gene primer amplification, estimates of nucleated cell counts were derived. The data were produced by immunoSEQ multiplex PCR, yet TCRdb's version contains in-frame clones alone and is incomplete. V, J and clone size derive from that table, while D and trimming were established from the DNA sequence. This table holds around 140,000 clones, approximately 84% found once. The chain recombines TRBV28 with TRBJ1-3; 10 nucleotides align to TRBD1. The TCR was taken from a man aged 55 to 70 with acute or convalescent COVID-19. Sequencing was carried out using peripheral blood. CDR3 amino acids: CASSPYQGQGPGNTIYF. CDR3 in DNA: TGTGCCAGCAGTCCGTACCAGGGACAGGGGCCTGGAAACACCATATATTTT.